A selection of T cell receptor beta chains follows, all from one sample in a study of brain T cells in children with intractable seizures. Some clones are missing from TCRdb's copy, which holds only in-frame ones; the method was immunoSEQ multiplex PCR. The table has 340,000 or so clones, 93% seen once. The sample here was peripheral blood, taken more than 4 months after surgery. All receptors come from a boy younger than two with tuberous sclerosis and intractable seizures. Both conserved end residues are part of each CDR3. Each record gives: D gene, J gene, V gene, clone size, CDR3 length, CDR3 protein, CDR3 DNA. The D gene is left open where the match is weak. Size tells how often a clone was seen (once, few, many) or the class of an expanded clone, and some rows leave it out.

.,TRBJ2-2,TRBV9,.,16,CASSVGRTAETGELFF,TGTGCCAGCAGCGTAGGTCGAACAGCCGAAACCGGGGAGCTGTTTTTT
TRBD2,TRBJ2-2,TRBV11-2,.,15,CASSFLADHTGELFF,TGTGCCAGCAGCTTTCTAGCGGACCACACCGGGGAGCTGTTTTTT
TRBD1,TRBJ2-3,TRBV11-3,.,15,CASSIPGTGTDTQYF,TGTGCCAGCAGCATTCCCGGGACAGGGACAGATACGCAGTATTTT
.,TRBJ1-1,TRBV30,.,14,CAWSVGQPNTEAFF,TGTGCCTGGAGTGTAGGTCAGCCAAACACTGAAGCTTTCTTT
TRBD1,TRBJ1-4,TRBV4-1,.,17,CASCPGTGGESNEKLFF,TGCGCCAGCTGTCCCGGGACAGGGGGCGAATCTAATGAAAAACTGTTTTTT
.,TRBJ2-7,TRBV5-8,.,9,CASSFEQYF,TGTGCCAGCAGCTTTGAGCAGTACTTC
.,TRBJ1-2,TRBV27,.,13,CASSYAQNYGYTF,TGTGCCAGCAGTTACGCGCAGAACTATGGCTACACCTTC
.,TRBJ2-6,TRBV11-2,.,13,CASSLDRANVLTF,TGTGCCAGCAGCTTAGACAGGGCCAACGTCCTGACTTTC
TRBD1,TRBJ2-3,TRBV5-1,.,16,CASSLGGTGSTDTQYF,TGCGCCAGCAGCTTGGGGGGGACAGGCAGCACAGATACGCAGTATTTT
TRBD1,TRBJ2-6,TRBV24-1,.,16,CATSEGTVSGANVLTF,TGTGCCACCAGTGAGGGGACAGTTTCTGGGGCCAACGTCCTGACTTTC
.,TRBJ2-3,TRBV14,.,17,CASSQIYGTPDGDTQYF,TGTGCCAGCAGCCAAATTTACGGGACACCAGATGGGGATACGCAGTATTTT
TRBD1,TRBJ1-4,TRBV5-1,.,14,CASSFGTDNEKLFF,TGCGCCAGCAGCTTCGGGACAGATAATGAAAAACTGTTTTTT
.,TRBJ1-2,TRBV6-1,.,14,CASSDQDRNYGYTF,TGTGCCAGCAGTGACCAGGACAGAAACTATGGCTACACCTTC
.,TRBJ1-5,TRBV6-5,.,16,CASSSRKQGLFQPQHF,TGTGCCAGCAGTTCGCGGAAACAGGGACTATTTCAGCCCCAGCATTTT
.,TRBJ1-1,TRBV24-1,few,12,CATRGYDRKAFF,TGTGCCACCAGAGGTTATGACAGGAAAGCTTTCTTT
.,TRBJ2-2,TRBV30,.,11,CAWVDTGELFF,TGTGCCTGGGTAGACACCGGGGAGCTGTTTTTT
TRBD1,TRBJ2-5,TRBV4-1,.,16,CASSKIDRDLGETQYF,TGCGCCAGCAGCAAAATCGACAGGGACCTCGGAGAGACCCAGTACTTC
.,TRBJ2-5,TRBV6-2/TRBV6-3,.,14,CASSRSPGEETQYF,TGTGCCAGCAGCCGATCTCCGGGGGAAGAGACCCAGTACTTC
.,TRBJ2-3,TRBV15,.,17,CATSRDPPATSTDTQYF,TGTGCCACCAGCAGAGATCCCCCAGCAACTAGCACAGATACGCAGTATTTT